This TCR beta chain is drawn from a study of cytomegalovirus exposure and HLA in healthy donors. Study-wide context: Samples from HLA-typed donors yielded about 85 million unique TCRs in an early data release.

Germline CDR1 MDHEN, CDR2 SYDVKM. Between the trimmed V and J ends, which lost 5 bases and 7 bases, there was a span of 18 bases. The CDR3 length is 14 residues. Points from the study as a whole: In a later analysis, approximately 15,000 TCR beta sequences were associated with HLA alleles at 0.05 false discovery rate.

Of note for this clone: Its antigen remains unidentified.

The PCR made use of 60 Vbeta and 13 Jbeta primers. Assay used: immunoSEQ multiplex PCR; TCRdb lists only in-frame clones, some missing. This table holds roughly 180,000 clones, more than 80% found once. Donors consisted of healthy bone marrow donors. This chain links TRBV28 with TRBJ2-7, with D perhaps matching TRBD2 (6 bases). Material: PBMCs. The TCR comes from a woman aged 18 to 35 in good health and CMV-seronegative. The DNA of the CDR3 is TGTGCCAGCAGTAAGGGACTCCCACCGATGGAGCAGTACTTC. Protein sequence: CASSKGLPPMEQYF.